The table lists the clone carrying this TCR beta chain with many counts. What it binds is not known. The entry originates in a study of tumor and adjacent non-tumor tissue in lung cancer. Looking at the study overall: Patients comprised roughly 12 adenocarcinoma, a couple of squamous cell carcinoma and 1 small cell lung cancer. Patients were aged about 30 to 76, 9 to 10 men and about 5 women, stage I to III. Study outcomes and limitations: Compared with tumor, normal lung showed significantly lower TCR diversity. In normal lung, the top 100 clones were significantly more dominant than in tumor.

Germline V CDR1 and CDR2: DFQATT, SNEGSKA (reference sequence). The CDR3 sequence is 13 residues long. V was pared by 1 base and J by 3 bases, with 6 bases between. The library came from three nested PCR rounds adapted from ARM-PCR protocols. TCRdb passed the multiplex PCR reads through MiXCR, listing each CDR3 protein once. The profile shows some 100,000 distinct CDR3 sequences, less than 75% of them singletons. No cell sorting was done before RNA was extracted from the tissue. The normal lung tissue was taken more than 3 cm from the tumor edge. The chain joins TRBV20-1 to TRBJ1-4, with D hard to call. The TCR sequence derives from a man aged 25 to 40 with non-small cell lung cancer. Sequencing used distant non-tumor lung tissue. The CDR3 sequence: CSARGGPNEKLFF. The CDR3 bases are TGCAGTGCTAGAGGAGGCCCTAATGAAAAACTGTTTTTT.